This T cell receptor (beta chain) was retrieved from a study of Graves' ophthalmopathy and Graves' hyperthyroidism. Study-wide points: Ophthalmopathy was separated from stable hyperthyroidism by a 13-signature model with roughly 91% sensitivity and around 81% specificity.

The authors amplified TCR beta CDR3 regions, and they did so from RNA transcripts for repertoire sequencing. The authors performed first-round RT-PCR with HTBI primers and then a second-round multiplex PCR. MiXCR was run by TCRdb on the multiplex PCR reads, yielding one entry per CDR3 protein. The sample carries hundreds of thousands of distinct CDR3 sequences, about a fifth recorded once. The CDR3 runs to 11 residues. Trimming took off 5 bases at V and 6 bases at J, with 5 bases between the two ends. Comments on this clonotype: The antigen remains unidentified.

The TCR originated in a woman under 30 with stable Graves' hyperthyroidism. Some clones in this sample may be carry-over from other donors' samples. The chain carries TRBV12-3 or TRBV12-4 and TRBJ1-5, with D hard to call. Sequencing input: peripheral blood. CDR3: CASSQSQPQHF. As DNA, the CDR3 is TGTGCCAGCAGTCAATCTCAGCCCCAGCATTTT.